Following are 26 T cell receptor beta chains from one sample sequenced in a study of T cell responses to AZD1222 COVID-19 vaccine. Clones were read by immunoSEQ multiplex PCR, and TCRdb kept only the in-frame ones, dropping some. This sample carries roughly 190,000 clones, roughly 93% of them seen once, and the ten largest clones take 3.5% to 5%. The sample was peripheral blood, taken on day 0 of AZD1222 vaccination. The receptor source for this set is an adult in good health.

This clone has just a few counts. The V call is TRBV4-1, the J call TRBJ2-2; the D gene is possibly TRBD1 (6 bases). The V and J ends lost 0 bases and 2 bases respectively, with 19 bases between them. The germline V gene has CDR1 MGHRA and CDR2 YSYEKL. The CDR3 length is 19 residues. The CDR3 protein is CASSQEYGTLGGNTGELFF. DNA for the CDR3: TGCGCCAGCAGCCAAGAATATGGGACGCTAGGGGGAAACACCGGGGAGCTGTTTTTT.

The chain combines TRBV6-5 with TRBJ1-5, with D possibly TRBD1 on 6 matching bases. Trimming left V 4 bases short and J 9 bases short, with 16 bases between. Germline loops: CDR1 MNHEY, CDR2 SVGAGI. The CDR3 is 14 residues long. The CDR3 bases are TGTGCCAGCAGTTGGGGGGGTCAGGGGAGGCCCCAGCATTTT. Translated, it gives CASSWGGQGRPQHF.

The chain joins TRBV18 to TRBJ1-4, with 7 bases aligning to TRBD1. Germline V lookup: CDR1 KGHSH, CDR2 LQKENI. V dropped 4 bases and J dropped 8; count of bases not matched to a gene: 7. The CDR3 is 14 amino acids. The CDR3 here is CASSQLGQSEKLFF. CDR3 nucleotides: TGTGCCAGCTCACAACTGGGACAGTCGGAAAAACTGTTTTTT.

The chain links TRBV19 to TRBJ1-5, with 9 nucleotides matching TRBD1. The CDR3 has 14 residues. J lost 5 bases, V lost 5 bases, and 4 bases had no gene match. The germline CDR1 and CDR2 sequences are LNHDA and SQIVND (reference sequence). DNA for the CDR3: TGTGCCAGTAGTCCGACAGGGGGGCATCAGCCCCAGCATTTT. Its translation: CASSPTGGHQPQHF.

CDR3 DNA sequence: TGTGCCAGCAGCTTAAATTCTGGGGGACCCACCGGGGAGCTGTTTTTT. It yields the protein CASSLNSGGPTGELFF. V is TRBV11-3 and J is TRBJ2-2, with D possibly called TRBD1 or TRBD2 (5 bases each). The CDR3 loop spans 16 amino acids. Deletions cut 2 bases from V and 4 bases from J, with 14 bases between. Germline CDR1 and CDR2: SGHNT and YENEEA.

This clone came up once. This chain links TRBV19 with TRBJ2-5, with no clear D. CDR3 size: 12 residues. V lost 1 base and J 7 bases, leaving 7 bases between the germline ends. The germline V gene has CDR1 LNHDA and CDR2 SQIVND (reference sequence). The CDR3 reads CASSIGSGTQYF. The CDR3 nucleotides are TGTGCCAGTAGTATAGGATCGGGGACCCAGTACTTC.

The rearrangement uses TRBV27 and TRBJ2-6, with D unclear. The CDR3 contains 15 residues. Germline V CDR1 and CDR2: MNHEY, SMNVEV (reference sequence). V lost 2 bases to trimming and J lost 2 bases, with 7 bases between them. The CDR3 nucleotides read TGTGCCAGCAGTTTAGGGTCTGCTGGGGCCAACGTCCTGACTTTC. Its protein product is CASSLGSAGANVLTF.

The chain employs TRBV5-1 and TRBJ2-7, with TRBD2 matching over 9 bases. Germline-derived CDR1 and CDR2 are SGHRS and YFSETQ. V lost 0 bases to trimming and J lost 4 bases; unmatched junction nucleotides: 11. The CDR3 is 17 amino acids. Here the CDR3 DNA reads TGCGCCAGCAGCTTGGGTAGTAGCGGGAGAATCAGATACGAGCAGTACTTC. It codes for CASSLGSSGRIRYEQYF.

The V call is TRBV6-5, the J call TRBJ2-7; D is possibly TRBD1 (6 bases). The V gene lost 6 bases and the J gene lost 7 bases, with 16 bases spanning the gap. CDR3 length: 13 amino acids. In germline, CDR1 is MNHEY, CDR2 SVGAGI. The CDR3 region has the DNA TGTGCCAGCAGGTCCACAGGGAGTCGGGAGCAGTACTTC. It is translated as CASRSTGSREQYF.

The V gene is TRBV18, the J gene TRBJ2-2; D remains ambiguous. This CDR3 has 15 residues. The germline V gene has CDR1 KGHSH and CDR2 LQKENI. V lost 0 bases and J lost 2, with 7 bases in between. DNA of the CDR3: TGTGCCAGCTCACCACCGATTGGAAACACCGGGGAGCTGTTTTTT. Translated: CASSPPIGNTGELFF.

The chain is built from TRBV11-3 and TRBJ2-7; the match to TRBD2 covers 10 bases. Germline loops: CDR1 SGHNT, CDR2 YENEEA. V was clipped by 4 bases and J by 7 bases; unmatched bases: 7. CDR3 length: 14 residues. The CDR3 is CASSSSGRWREQYF. The CDR3 DNA is TGTGCCAGCAGCTCTAGCGGGAGATGGCGAGAGCAGTACTTC.

The chain uses TRBV5-1 and TRBJ2-3, with 11 bases matching TRBD2. The trim removed 0 bases at V and 0 bases at J, leaving 12 bases unmatched. The germline V gene has CDR1 SGHRS and CDR2 YFSETQ. The CDR3 runs 20 residues. The CDR3 spells CASSLGSSGGTYLSTDTQYF. The CDR3 DNA reads as TGCGCCAGCAGCTTGGGTTCTAGCGGGGGGACTTACCTTAGCACAGATACGCAGTATTTT.

The CDR3 bases are TGCAGCGTTGCGGGCCTTGGGGGGCTCCCGAGGACTGAAGCTTTCTTT. Translated: CSVAGLGGLPRTEAFF. The V and J genes are TRBV29-1 and TRBJ1-1; tentatively, D is TRBD1 (6 bases). The germline V gene has CDR1 SQVTM and CDR2 ANQGSEA. V was pared by 4 bases and J by 5 bases, with 23 bases between. CDR3 size: 16 residues.

CDR3 sequence: CASSFRGPYEQYF. CDR3 in DNA: TGTGCCAGCAGTTTTCGCGGCCCCTACGAGCAGTACTTC. This chain uses TRBV27 with TRBJ2-7; D remains ambiguous. The CDR3 is made up of 13 amino acids. Germline V lookup: CDR1 MNHEY, CDR2 SMNVEV (reference sequence). V was shortened by 3 bases and J by 2 bases, with 8 bases between the two germline ends.

This rearrangement joins TRBV4-1 to TRBJ1-1, with 11 bases fitting TRBD1. The trim removed 8 bases at V and 0 bases at J, leaving 14 bases unmatched. This CDR3 is built from 18 residues. Looked up from germline, CDR1 is MGHRA and CDR2 is YSYEKL. Here the CDR3 DNA reads TGCGCCAGCTCACCGGGACAGGGGGGTAAACTGATGAACACTGAAGCTTTCTTT. This sequence encodes CASSPGQGGKLMNTEAFF.

This clone was recorded only once. The chain uses TRBV2 and TRBJ1-2; no definite D call. Germline V gene data show CDR1 as SNHLY and CDR2 as FYNNEI. The CDR3 is 11 residues long. Trimming took 6 bases from V and 3 from J, leaving 5 bases between them. CDR3 DNA: TGTGCCAGCAGGAGGGACTATGGCTACACCTTC. Its translation is CASRRDYGYTF.

The rearrangement uses TRBV5-8 and TRBJ2-7; tentatively, D is TRBD1 (6 bases). With 3 bases removed from V and 6 bases from J, the gap between germline ends came to 19 bases. Germline V gene data show CDR1 as SGHTS and CDR2 as YDEGEE. The CDR3 extends over 15 amino acids. In DNA form, the CDR3 reads TGTGCCAGCAGCTCCAGGTTTCGGACAGAGTTCGAGCAGTACTTC. The encoded protein is CASSSRFRTEFEQYF.

This rearrangement joins TRBV11-2 to TRBJ2-1; D gene ambiguous. The V gene lost 7 bases and the J gene lost 2 bases, with 12 bases spanning the gap. Germline-derived CDR1 and CDR2 are SGHAT and FQNNGV. This CDR3 region has 14 residues. The CDR3 sequence is CASKSTSAYNEQFF. The CDR3 bases are TGTGCCAGCAAATCTACAAGTGCCTACAATGAGCAGTTCTTC.

In DNA form, the CDR3 reads TGTGCCACCAGCAGTCTCCAGGGGGTCGGAGGAAAACTGTTTTTT. The encoded protein is CATSSLQGVGGKLFF. V is TRBV15 and J is TRBJ1-4, with 7 bases identical to TRBD1. Germline values: CDR1 LNHNV, CDR2 YYDKDF (reference sequence). The J segment lost 10 bases and the V segment lost 3 bases, leaving 11 bases of the junction unmatched. The CDR3 consists of 15 residues.

V usage is TRBV12-3 or TRBV12-4 and J usage is TRBJ1-2; D gene unclear. The CDR3 loop spans 13 amino acids. Trimming removed 3 bases at V and 4 bases at J, with 9 bases between. This chain's CDR3 is CASSLARIYGYTF. The CDR3 DNA follows: TGTGCCAGCAGTTTGGCCAGGATCTATGGCTACACCTTC.

V usage is TRBV7-6 and J usage is TRBJ1-2; D unclear. This CDR3 has 13 amino acids. Germline-derived CDR1 and CDR2 are SGHVS and FNYEAQ. V was trimmed by 7 bases and J by 4 bases, leaving 13 bases between them. CDR3 bases: TGTGCCAGCACCTCCGATGGAGTCTATGGCTACACCTTC. This sequence encodes CASTSDGVYGYTF.

The J gene is TRBJ2-3, the V gene TRBV5-5; possibly TRBD2 for D (5 bases). The germline V gene has CDR1 SGHKS and CDR2 YYEKEE (reference sequence). Trimming removed 7 bases from V and 6 bases from J, with 21 bases in between. The CDR3 loop spans 15 amino acids. The CDR3 DNA reads TGTGCCAGCTCTCCCCGGCGGGCCCGGGTGGATACGCAGTATTTT. Its translation: CASSPRRARVDTQYF.

This clone was seen more than once but under ten times. This chain connects TRBV19 to TRBJ1-1; D remains ambiguous. Germline V gene data show CDR1 as LNHDA and CDR2 as SQIVND (reference sequence). This CDR3 has 13 amino acids. Trimming removed 7 bases at V and 0 bases at J, with 9 bases between. The CDR3 sequence: CASTGWLNTEAFF. The DNA for the CDR3 is TGTGCCAGTACTGGGTGGTTGAACACTGAAGCTTTCTTT.

The rearrangement joins TRBV10-3 to TRBJ2-7, with TRBD2 identical over 7 bases. This CDR3 contains 16 residues. The J segment lost 0 bases and the V segment lost 0 bases, leaving 5 bases of the junction unmatched. Per germline, CDR1 ENHRY and CDR2 SYGVKD. The CDR3 protein is CAISESKSSGSYEQYF. The CDR3 DNA sequence: TGTGCCATCAGTGAGTCCAAGTCTAGCGGCTCCTACGAGCAGTACTTC.

V and J are TRBV7-9 and TRBJ1-2; 7 bases agree with TRBD1. This CDR3 spans 17 amino acids. The V gene's germline CDR1 is SEHNR and CDR2 FQNEAQ (reference sequence). Trimming took 4 bases from V and 5 from J; bases not matched to a gene: 16. The CDR3 DNA reads as TGTGCCAGCAGCTCGCGGACAGGAAAGACCCACGGGTATGGCTACACCTTC. Its protein is CASSSRTGKTHGYGYTF.

The gene calls are TRBV5-1 and TRBJ2-2; D unclear. The CDR3 consists of 15 residues. Per the germline V gene, CDR1 is SGHRS and CDR2 is YFSETQ. Between the trimmed V and J ends, which lost 4 bases and 5 bases, there was a span of 15 bases. The CDR3 is CASSLFPRGTGELFF. The CDR3, as DNA: TGCGCCAGCAGCCTTTTTCCGCGTGGGACCGGGGAGCTGTTTTTT.